Below are 2 T cell receptor beta chains sequenced from a single sample in a study of blood T cell repertoires in COVID-19. Measured with immunoSEQ multiplex PCR; TCRdb has only the in-frame clones, and not every one. Found here are about 230,000 clones, more than 70% of them singletons; the top ten hold approximately 9%. Sequences were obtained from peripheral blood. The receptors here all came from a man between 40 and 49 years old with active or convalescent COVID-19.

The CDR3 loop reads CASSPDSSGSSEQYF. The CDR3 nucleotides read TGCGCCAGCAGCCCGGACTCTAGCGGGAGCAGTGAGCAGTACTTC. V is TRBV5-1 and J is TRBJ2-7; TRBD2 aligns across 10 bases. Germline V gene lookup returns CDR1 SGHRS and CDR2 YFSETQ. Trimming took 4 bases from V and 7 from J; bases not matched to a gene: 11. The CDR3 totals 15 residues.

J is TRBJ2-7 and V is TRBV9; 9 nucleotides match TRBD2. In germline, CDR1 is SGDLS, CDR2 YYNGEE. The CDR3 loop spans 14 amino acids. J lost 5 bases, V lost 6 bases, and 9 bases had no gene match. CDR3 in amino acids: CASTSRAGGDEQYF. DNA for the CDR3: TGTGCCAGCACCTCGCGGGCGGGAGGGGACGAGCAGTACTTC. The full variable domain, in which reference TRBV9 and TRBJ2-7 provide the parts outside the CDR3, is DSGVTQTPKHLITATGQRVTLRCSPRSGDLSVYWYQQSLDQGLQFLIQYYNGEERAKGNILERFSAQQFPDLHSELNLSSLELGDSALYFCASTSRAGGDEQYFGPGTRLTVT.